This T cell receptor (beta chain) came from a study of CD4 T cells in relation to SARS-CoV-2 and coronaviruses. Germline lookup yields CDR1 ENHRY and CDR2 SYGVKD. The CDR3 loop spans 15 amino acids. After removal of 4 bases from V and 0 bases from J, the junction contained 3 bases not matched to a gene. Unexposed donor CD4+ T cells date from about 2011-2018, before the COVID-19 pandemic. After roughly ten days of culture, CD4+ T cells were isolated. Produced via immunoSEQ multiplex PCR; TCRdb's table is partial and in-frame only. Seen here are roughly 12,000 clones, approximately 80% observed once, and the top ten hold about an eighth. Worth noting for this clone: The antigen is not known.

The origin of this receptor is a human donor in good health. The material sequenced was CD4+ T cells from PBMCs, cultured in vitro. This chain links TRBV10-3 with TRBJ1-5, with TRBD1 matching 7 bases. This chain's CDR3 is CAISGTGHSNQPQHF. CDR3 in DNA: TGTGCCATCAGTGGGACAGGCCATAGCAATCAGCCCCAGCATTTT.